The 12 T cell receptor beta chains below were found in one sample sequenced in a study of T cell changes during pregnancy in multiple sclerosis. The table came from immunoSEQ multiplex PCR; TCRdb's copy has only in-frame clones and leaves some out. The sample holds more than 65,000 clones, 80% to 95% seen once. Sequencing was performed on peripheral blood, taken in the first trimester of pregnancy. These receptors all stem from a female donor with multiple sclerosis, enrolled in a pregnancy study.

V usage is TRBV30 and J usage is TRBJ2-3; D may be TRBD2 (6 bases). Trimming took off 8 bases at V and 0 bases at J, with 15 bases between the two ends. This CDR3 has 14 residues. Germline CDR1 is GTSNPN and CDR2 is SVGIG (reference sequence). CDR3 coding DNA: TGTGCCGGCTCCCGGGGGATTAGCACAGATACGCAGTATTTT. Its translation is CAGSRGISTDTQYF. Full variable domain (remainder filled in from reference TRBV30 and TRBJ2-3): SQTIHQWPATLVQPVGSPLSLECTVEGTSNPNLYWYRQAAGRGLQLLFYSVGIGQISSEVPQNLSASRPQDRQFILSSKKLLLSDSGFYLCAGSRGISTDTQYFGPGTRLTVL.

This clone was detected only once. The J gene is TRBJ2-6, the V gene TRBV5-4; unclear D gene. V was cut by 4 bases and J by 0 bases, with 11 bases left in between. The CDR3 has 16 amino acids. CDR1 is SGHNT and CDR2 is YYREEE in the germline V gene (reference sequence). As DNA, the CDR3 is TGTGCCAGCAGCGTTTACATTACCTCTGGGGCCAACGTCCTGACTTTC. It translates to CASSVYITSGANVLTF.

V and J are TRBV2 and TRBJ1-5; D possibly corresponds to TRBD1 (6 bases). Germline CDR1 reads SNHLY; CDR2 reads FYNNEI. V dropped 6 bases and J dropped 1 base, with 13 bases sitting between them. This CDR3 has 15 residues. CDR3 sequence: CASRDTGSSNQPQHF. The CDR3, as DNA: TGTGCCAGCAGGGATACAGGGTCGAGCAATCAGCCCCAGCATTTT.

This chain links TRBV5-4 with TRBJ1-2; TRBD1 might be the D (6 bases). Germline V gene sequence: CDR1 SGHNT, CDR2 YYREEE (reference sequence). Trimming took 2 bases from V and 2 from J, leaving 7 bases between them. This CDR3 is 13 amino acids long. The CDR3 loop reads CASSFQGNYGYTF. The CDR3 bases are TGTGCCAGCAGCTTCCAGGGGAACTATGGCTACACCTTC.

The chain carries TRBV27 and TRBJ1-2; 7 bases agree with TRBD1. J lost 2 bases, V lost 3 bases, and 3 bases had no gene match. The germline CDR1 and CDR2 sequences are MNHEY and SMNVEV (reference sequence). The CDR3 has 14 amino acids. In DNA, the CDR3 is TGTGCCAGCAGTTTGAGGGGGCAGAACTATGGCTACACCTTC. Its protein is CASSLRGQNYGYTF.

The CDR3 protein is CASSPAGTLSYEQYF. As DNA, the CDR3 is TGTGCCAGCAGTCCAGCGGGAACCCTCTCCTACGAGCAGTACTTC. The V and J genes are TRBV27 and TRBJ2-7, with 7 bases that match TRBD2. After removal of 5 bases from V and 0 bases from J, the junction contained 7 bases not matched to a gene. This CDR3 is 15 amino acids long. Germline CDR1 and CDR2: MNHEY and SMNVEV (reference sequence).

The V and J genes are TRBV6-5 and TRBJ1-1; unclear D gene. Trimming left V 7 bases short and J 9 bases short, with 18 bases between. This CDR3 region has 13 residues. The germline V gene encodes CDR1 MNHEY and CDR2 SVGAGI. The CDR3 reads CASKERARDKAFF. The CDR3 nucleotides are TGTGCCAGCAAGGAAAGAGCCCGAGACAAAGCTTTCTTT.

The J gene is TRBJ1-6, the V gene TRBV2; the match to TRBD1 covers 10 bases. J was trimmed by 5 bases and V by 6 bases; bases with no gene match: 4. The CDR3 is made up of 15 amino acids. CDR1 and CDR2 (germline): SNHLY, FYNNEI. The CDR3 loop is CASRPGQGHNSPLHF. CDR3 sequence (DNA): TGTGCCAGCAGACCGGGACAGGGGCATAATTCACCCCTCCACTTT.

This chain uses TRBV9 with TRBJ2-2; D is undetermined. V gave up 0 bases and J gave up 3 bases, with 3 bases separating them. This CDR3 spans 13 amino acids. Germline lookup yields CDR1 SGDLS and CDR2 YYNGEE. The DNA of the CDR3 is TGTGCCAGCAGCGTAGCAGACACCGGGGAGCTGTTTTTT. It encodes CASSVADTGELFF. Full variable domain (outside the CDR3, taken from reference TRBV9 and TRBJ2-2): DSGVTQTPKHLITATGQRVTLRCSPRSGDLSVYWYQQSLDQGLQFLIQYYNGEERAKGNILERFSAQQFPDLHSELNLSSLELGDSALYFCASSVADTGELFFGEGSRLTVL.

V is TRBV6-1 and J is TRBJ1-1, with unresolved D. The germline V gene has CDR1 MNHNS and CDR2 SASEGT. This CDR3 is 12 amino acids long. Trimming took off 7 bases at V and 2 bases at J, with 8 bases between the two ends. CDR3 sequence reads: CASMRVNTEAFF. CDR3 nucleotides: TGTGCCAGCATGAGGGTAAACACTGAAGCTTTCTTT.

The V gene is TRBV2, the J gene TRBJ2-6, with 7 nucleotides matching TRBD2. The germline V gene has CDR1 SNHLY and CDR2 FYNNEI. With V trimmed by 3 bases and J by 2 bases, 7 bases remained unmatched. This CDR3 is 17 amino acids long. This chain's CDR3 is CASSEGKGRAGANVLTF. CDR3 DNA sequence: TGTGCCAGCAGTGAGGGGAAGGGGAGGGCTGGGGCCAACGTCCTGACTTTC.

The chain employs TRBV28 and TRBJ1-4, with D possibly TRBD1 on 5 matching bases. V was pared by 6 bases and J by 7 bases, with 15 bases between. Germline CDR1 reads MDHEN; CDR2 reads SYDVKM. CDR3 length: 14 amino acids. CDR3 residues: CASRTGPPIEKLFF. The CDR3 DNA is TGTGCCAGCAGAACAGGCCCCCCTATTGAAAAACTGTTTTTT.